The T cell receptor beta chain under discussion was sequenced for a study of molecular identifiers for immune sequencing clone quantification. TCRdb redid the calling of the PCR reads with MiXCR, one entry per CDR3 protein. The sample has about 65,000 distinct CDR3 sequences, around 18% seen once. Trimming cost V 0 bases and J 0 bases; bases outside gene matches: 7. This CDR3 region has 17 residues. Germline V lookup: CDR1 SGHTS, CDR2 YDEGEE. This clonotype came up many times. The chain uses TRBV5-8 and TRBJ1-1, with 8 positions matching TRBD1. Material for sequencing was naive CD8+ T cells from blood, with Jurkat cell RNA spiked in. As to subset: FACS-sorted CD8+CD4-CCR7+CD45RA+ naive T cells. The sequence derives from a human donor in good health. Some libraries in this study had Jurkat cell RNA spiked in. CDR3 residues: CASSLAETGVMNTEAFF. The DNA for the CDR3 is TGTGCCAGCAGCTTGGCCGAGACAGGGGTTATGAACACTGAAGCTTTCTTT.